This T cell receptor beta chain was sequenced in a study of T cells in women clearing cervical HPV infection. Germline-derived CDR1 and CDR2 are SGHVS and FQNEAQ. The CDR3 has 14 amino acids. V lost 1 base and J lost 6, with 13 bases in between. Concerning this clone: Its target is not known. The observed sequence ends 3 residues before the CDR3 terminus, with the missing tail filled in from the germline J gene.

Study-wide results and caveats: Each sample's T-cell count was unknown, possibly confounding richness. CIN3+ cases had significantly higher TCR repertoire richness than controls, but evenness did not differ.

Clones were sequenced by immunoSEQ multiplex PCR, and TCRdb holds only the in-frame ones, with some missing. The sample totals more than 40,000 clones. This chain uses TRBV7-8 with TRBJ2-7, with D perhaps matching TRBD2 (6 bases). Sequenced: blood buffy coat. The TCR originated in a woman aged 18 to 75 with a cervical HPV16 infection that either progressed to CIN3+ or cleared (not recorded which). The sequenced CDR3 bases are TGTGCCAGCAGCTTAGGTTGGCGGGAAAGCGAG. It translates to CASSLGWRESE. The full CDR3 is CASSLGWRESEQYF.